This is a list of T cell receptor beta chains from one sample in a study of cytomegalovirus exposure and HLA in healthy donors. The repertoire was sequenced with immunoSEQ multiplex PCR; TCRdb's copy has only in-frame clones and lacks some. In the table there are 150,000 to 200,000 clones, approximately 11% of which are singletons. The sample consisted of PBMCs. These receptors were obtained from a man aged 45-60 years in good health and CMV-seropositive. CDR3s include the opening cysteine and the closing phenylalanine or tryptophan. The D gene is left open where the match is weak. Some rows mark clone size as missing; the rest say once, few, many or name a class of expanded clone.

j_call | v_call | clone_size | d_call | cdr3_nt | cdr3_aa
TRBJ1-2 | TRBV6-4 | few | TRBD1 | TGTGCCAGCAGTGTCTCCGGGACAGGATATGGCTACACCTTC | CASSVSGTGYGYTF
TRBJ2-4 | TRBV5-1 | few | TRBD2 | TGCGCCAGCAGCCCCGGGACTAGCGGGGGGCCTCTAGCCAAAAACATTCAGTACTTC | CASSPGTSGGPLAKNIQYF
TRBJ2-2 | TRBV7-2 | - | - | TGTGCCAGCAGCCTCGGACTGTCTTCGAACACCGGGGAGCTGTTTTTT | CASSLGLSSNTGELFF
TRBJ1-3 | TRBV18 | - | - | TGTGCCAGCTCACTTGACAGCTCTGGAAACACCATATATTTT | CASSLDSSGNTIYF
TRBJ1-2 | TRBV5-1 | few | TRBD1 | TGCGCCAGCAGCCCAGGGGGTGTCTATGGCTACACCTTC | CASSPGGVYGYTF
TRBJ2-3 | TRBV19 | few | - | TGTGCCAGTAGTATAGATCCAGGGGCAGATACGCAGTATTTT | CASSIDPGADTQYF
TRBJ2-1 | TRBV6-6 | - | - | TGTGCCAGCAGTCCACGGGAAAGGGCGGTAAATGAGCAGTTCTTC | CASSPRERAVNEQFF
TRBJ2-5 | TRBV30 | - | TRBD1 | TGTGCCTGGAGTTATACAGGGGGCGCTGAACGGGAGACCCAGTACTTC | CAWSYTGGAERETQYF
TRBJ1-2 | TRBV15 | few | TRBD1 | TGTGCCACCAGCTCCGGACAGGCGGGCTATGGCTACACCTTC | CATSSGQAGYGYTF
TRBJ1-2 | TRBV27 | - | TRBD1 | TGTGCCAGCAGTTTCAGACAGGGGGGTGGCCACACCTTC | CASSFRQGGGHTF
TRBJ1-1 | TRBV6-5 | - | - | TGTGCCAGCAGTTACTACAGACAAGCCACTGAAGCTTTCTTT | CASSYYRQATEAFF
TRBJ1-6 | TRBV4-3 | - | TRBD1 | TGCGCCAGCAGCCAAGAACAGGGGGATTCACCCCTCCACTTT | CASSQEQGDSPLHF
TRBJ2-1 | TRBV2 | few | - | TGTGCCAGCAGTGCGGGATTCGGAAATGAGCAGTTCTTC | CASSAGFGNEQFF
TRBJ2-1 | TRBV30 | - | TRBD1 | TGTGCCTGGAGGACAGGGGGACCCGGTGAGCAGTTCTTC | CAWRTGGPGEQFF
TRBJ1-1 | TRBV7-2 | - | TRBD1 | TGTGCCAGCAGCCCCCGGGACAGGCTGAACACTGAAGCTTTCTTT | CASSPRDRLNTEAFF
TRBJ2-2 | TRBV2 | few | - | TGTGCCAGCAGTGCAGAGAACACCGGGGAGCTGTTTTTT | CASSAENTGELFF
TRBJ2-3 | TRBV5-4 | few | TRBD2 | TGTGCCAGCAGCGCCGGGACTACGATCACAGATACGCAGTATTTT | CASSAGTTITDTQYF
TRBJ2-1 | TRBV9 | - | TRBD1 | TGTGCCAGCAGCGGACAGGGGGCACGCAATGAGCAGTTCTTC | CASSGQGARNEQFF
TRBJ2-4 | TRBV30 | - | TRBD1 | TGTGCCTGGAGTGTAAACAGGGGTGGAAACATTCAGTACTTC | CAWSVNRGGNIQYF
TRBJ1-5 | TRBV6-1 | few | - | TGTGCCAGCAGTGGGGGCAGCAATCAGCCCCAGCATTTT | CASSGGSNQPQHF
TRBJ2-7 | TRBV30 | once | TRBD2 | TGTGCCTGGAGTGTCCCTAGGGGGACTAGCGATGACGAGCAGTACTTC | CAWSVPRGTSDDEQYF
TRBJ2-3 | TRBV15 | few | - | TGTGCCACCAGCAGGCACCTCGAGTACACAGATACGCAGTATTTT | CATSRHLEYTDTQYF
TRBJ1-1 | TRBV4-2 | - | - | TGTGCCAGCAGCCAAGATCAGGGATCAAGCTCGGACACTGAAGCTTTCTTT | CASSQDQGSSSDTEAFF
TRBJ1-3 | TRBV27 | - | - | TGTGCCAGCAGGCCCCGGGGGGCAGGGGGAAACACCATATATTTT | CASRPRGAGGNTIYF
TRBJ1-4 | TRBV30 | - | - | TGTGCCTGGAGTCTACAGATCGGTGAAAAACTGTTTTTT | CAWSLQIGEKLFF
TRBJ1-5 | TRBV23-1 | few | - | TGCGCCAGCAGTCAATGGGCTGGGAGCAATCAGCCCCAGCATTTT | CASSQWAGSNQPQHF
TRBJ1-1 | TRBV5-1 | - | - | TGCGCCAGCAGCTTGGGGACAGCTTTTAACACTGAAGCTTTCTTT | CASSLGTAFNTEAFF
TRBJ1-5 | TRBV5-6 | few | TRBD1 | TGTGCCAGCAGTTTGCGTCGGACAGGAGATAGCAATCAGCCCCAGCATTTT | CASSLRRTGDSNQPQHF
TRBJ1-3 | TRBV19 | few | - | TGTGCCAGTAGTGTACAGGGCTACACTTTCACCATATATTTT | CASSVQGYTFTIYF
TRBJ1-1 | TRBV9 | - | - | TGTGCCAGCAGCGTAACCACGACAGGTTTGGAAACTGAAGCTTTCTTT | CASSVTTTGLETEAFF
TRBJ1-2 | TRBV18 | - | - | TGTGCCAGCTCACCGCGGGCGCAGGATGGCTACACCTTC | CASSPRAQDGYTF
TRBJ2-5 | TRBV6-5 | few | TRBD1 | TGTGCCAACAGTTCCAGGGGGCTAGGGGAGACCCAGTACTTC | CANSSRGLGETQYF
TRBJ1-5 | TRBV7-2 | - | - | TGTGCCAGCAGCCCCAGAAATCAGCCCCAGCATTTT | CASSPRNQPQHF
TRBJ2-5 | TRBV19 | - | - | TGTGCCAGTAGACCTACAGCGTTACAGGCCCAAGAGACCCAGTACTTC | CASRPTALQAQETQYF
TRBJ1-6 | TRBV7-3 | few | - | TGTGCCAGCAGCTTGGCCCCCCAGGGTTCACCCCTCCACTTT | CASSLAPQGSPLHF
TRBJ2-3 | TRBV5-4 | few | - | TGTGCCAGCAGCCCGGACATCAGCACAGATACGCAGTATTTT | CASSPDISTDTQYF
TRBJ1-5 | TRBV6-6 | few | - | TGTGCCAGCAGCCGCCCCCGGGGTGACGGCAATCAGCCCCAGCATTTT | CASSRPRGDGNQPQHF
TRBJ2-3 | TRBV5-4 | few | TRBD2 | TGTGCCAGCAGTTCTAGCGGGGGGGCAGGGGATACGCAGTATTTT | CASSSSGGAGDTQYF
TRBJ1-1 | TRBV5-1 | - | - | TGCGCCAGCAGCTTGGATTGGGGGCAGAACACTGAAGCTTTCTTT | CASSLDWGQNTEAFF
TRBJ1-4 | TRBV6-6 | - | TRBD1 | TGTGCCAGCAGCCTTCAGGGGGCGGGTGAAAAACTGTTTTTT | CASSLQGAGEKLFF
TRBJ1-2 | TRBV28 | - | - | TGTGCCAGCAGCCGTATAAACTATGGCTACACCTTC | CASSRINYGYTF
TRBJ2-6 | TRBV6-1 | - | - | TGTGCCAGCAGTATCCGTTTGTCTGGGGCCAACGTCCTGACTTTC | CASSIRLSGANVLTF
TRBJ2-1 | TRBV5-6 | few | TRBD1 | TGTGCCAGCATCCGAGGGACAGGGGTAGACAATGAGCAGTTCTTC | CASIRGTGVDNEQFF
TRBJ1-1 | TRBV10-1 | - | TRBD1 | TGCGCCAGCCGGGGACAGAGGAACACTGAAGCTTTCTTT | CASRGQRNTEAFF
TRBJ1-1 | TRBV5-1 | - | - | TGCGCCAGCACGGAGGGATTTAAGAACACTGAAGCTTTCTTT | CASTEGFKNTEAFF
TRBJ1-4 | TRBV6-6 | - | TRBD1 | TGTGCCAGCAGTTACCCCTGGGGACAGGGGATGGAGAAACTGTTTTTT | CASSYPWGQGMEKLFF
TRBJ1-2 | TRBV2 | - | - | TGTGCCAGCAGTGTCAGCGGGCAGGGCTACACCTTC | CASSVSGQGYTF
TRBJ2-7 | TRBV29-1 | few | - | TGCAGCGTCGGGAGCCTACCGGGACAGAGCTCCTACGAGCAGTACTTC | CSVGSLPGQSSYEQYF
TRBJ1-2 | TRBV18 | - | TRBD1 | TGTGCCAGCTCATCCACACCGACGACAGGGTGGAATGGCTACACCTTC | CASSSTPTTGWNGYTF
TRBJ2-3 | TRBV11-3 | few | TRBD2 | TGTGCCAGCAGCTTAGATCTATGGCTAGCGGGAGTATCAGATACGCAGTATTTT | CASSLDLWLAGVSDTQYF
TRBJ2-6 | TRBV5-1 | - | - | TGCGCCAGCAGCTTGGTCGACTTACTCTCTGGGGCCAACGTCCTGACTTTC | CASSLVDLLSGANVLTF
TRBJ2-7 | TRBV6-5 | few | - | TGTGCCAGCAGATTGGGACTGGGGTCCTACGAGCAGTACTTC | CASRLGLGSYEQYF
TRBJ2-2 | TRBV11-2 | - | TRBD1 | TGTGCCAGCAGCCTAAATACAGGGGGGCCCGGGGAGCTGTTTTTT | CASSLNTGGPGELFF
TRBJ2-7 | TRBV5-1 | - | - | TGCGCCAGCAGCGCTGCGTACAGCTACGAACAGTACTTC | CASSAAYSYEQYF
TRBJ2-7 | TRBV12-5 | - | - | TGTGCTAGTGGTTTGGTCAGGGAGCAGTACTTC | CASGLVREQYF
TRBJ2-1 | TRBV4-3 | few | TRBD2 | TGCGCCAGCAGCCAGCTCGCGGGGGGGCTGAATGAGCAGTTCTTC | CASSQLAGGLNEQFF
TRBJ1-2 | TRBV29-1 | few | TRBD1 | TGCAGCGCTACACAGGGGTCTGGCTACACCTTC | CSATQGSGYTF
TRBJ1-5 | TRBV7-8 | few | - | TGTGCCAGCAGCTTAGCGGGGGCGCTTGAACAGCCCCAGCATTTT | CASSLAGALEQPQHF
TRBJ1-2 | TRBV25-1 | few | - | TGTGCCAGCAGTGAATGGGGGCAGGGTAGGGATGGCTACACCTTC | CASSEWGQGRDGYTF
TRBJ2-1 | TRBV7-8 | - | TRBD2 | TGTGCCAGCAGCTCGCAGCCAAGCGGGGGTAATGAGCAGTTCTTC | CASSSQPSGGNEQFF